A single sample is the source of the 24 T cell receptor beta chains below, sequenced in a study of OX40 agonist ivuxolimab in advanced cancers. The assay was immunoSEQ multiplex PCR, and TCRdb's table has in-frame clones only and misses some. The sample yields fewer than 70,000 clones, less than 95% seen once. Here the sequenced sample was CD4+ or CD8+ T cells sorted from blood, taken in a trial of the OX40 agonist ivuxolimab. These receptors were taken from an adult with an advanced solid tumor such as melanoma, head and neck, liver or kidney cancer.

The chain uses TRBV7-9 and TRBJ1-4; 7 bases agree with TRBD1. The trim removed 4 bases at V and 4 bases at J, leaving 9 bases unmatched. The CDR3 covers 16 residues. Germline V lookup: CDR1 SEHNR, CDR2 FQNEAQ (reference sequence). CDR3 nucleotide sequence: TGTGCCAGCAGCTCCAACCCGGGACAGATTAATGAAAAACTGTTTTTT. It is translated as CASSSNPGQINEKLFF.

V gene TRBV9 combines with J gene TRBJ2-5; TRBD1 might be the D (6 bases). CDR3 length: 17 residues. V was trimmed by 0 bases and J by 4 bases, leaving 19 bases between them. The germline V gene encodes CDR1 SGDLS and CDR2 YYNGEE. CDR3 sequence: CASSVGPRPTGSETQYF. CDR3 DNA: TGTGCCAGCAGCGTAGGCCCCCGGCCCACAGGGTCAGAGACCCAGTACTTC. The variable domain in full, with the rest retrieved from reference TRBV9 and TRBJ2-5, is DSGVTQTPKHLITATGQRVTLRCSPRSGDLSVYWYQQSLDQGLQFLIQYYNGEERAKGNILERFSAQQFPDLHSELNLSSLELGDSALYFCASSVGPRPTGSETQYFGPGTRLLVL.

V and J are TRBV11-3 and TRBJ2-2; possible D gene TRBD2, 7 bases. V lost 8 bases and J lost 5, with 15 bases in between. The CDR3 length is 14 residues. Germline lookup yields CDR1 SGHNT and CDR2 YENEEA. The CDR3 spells CASFQGGGTGELFF. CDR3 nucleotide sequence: TGTGCCAGCTTCCAAGGGGGAGGGACCGGGGAGCTGTTTTTT.

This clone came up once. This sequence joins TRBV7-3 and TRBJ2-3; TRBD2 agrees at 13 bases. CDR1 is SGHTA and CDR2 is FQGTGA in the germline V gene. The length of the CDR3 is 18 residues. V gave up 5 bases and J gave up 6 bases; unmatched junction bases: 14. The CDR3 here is CASSRRTSGRVNRDTQYF. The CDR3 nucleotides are TGTGCCAGCAGCCGACGAACTAGCGGGAGGGTTAACAGGGATACGCAGTATTTT.

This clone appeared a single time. The DNA for the CDR3 is TGTGCCAGCAGTGGGGGGGAATTGATGCAAGAGACCCAGTACTTC. Residues: CASSGGELMQETQYF. V usage is TRBV2 and J usage is TRBJ2-5; D is possibly TRBD2 (6 bases). Deletions cut 4 bases from V and 2 bases from J, with 14 bases between. The CDR3 length is 15 residues. Germline V gene lookup returns CDR1 SNHLY and CDR2 FYNNEI.

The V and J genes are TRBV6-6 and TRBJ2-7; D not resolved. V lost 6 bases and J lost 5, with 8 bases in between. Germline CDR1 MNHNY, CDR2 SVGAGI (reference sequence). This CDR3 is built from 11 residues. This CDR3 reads CASSQANEQYF. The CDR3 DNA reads TGTGCCAGCAGCCAGGCCAACGAGCAGTACTTC.

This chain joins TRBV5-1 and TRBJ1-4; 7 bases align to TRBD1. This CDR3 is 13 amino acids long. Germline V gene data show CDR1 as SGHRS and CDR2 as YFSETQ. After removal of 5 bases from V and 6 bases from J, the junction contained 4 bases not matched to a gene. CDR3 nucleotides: TGCGCCAGCAGACGCGACAGGGATGAAAAACTGTTTTTT. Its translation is CASRRDRDEKLFF.

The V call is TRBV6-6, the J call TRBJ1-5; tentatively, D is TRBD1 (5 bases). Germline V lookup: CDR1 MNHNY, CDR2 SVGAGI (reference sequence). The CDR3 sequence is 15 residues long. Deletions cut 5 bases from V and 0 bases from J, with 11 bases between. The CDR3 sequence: CASSPIDSSNQPQHF. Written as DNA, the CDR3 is TGTGCCAGCAGTCCTATCGACAGTAGCAATCAGCCCCAGCATTTT.

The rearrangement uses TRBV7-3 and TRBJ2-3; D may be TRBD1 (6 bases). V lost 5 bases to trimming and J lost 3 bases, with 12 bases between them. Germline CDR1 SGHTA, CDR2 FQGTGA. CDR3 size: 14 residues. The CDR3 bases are TGTGCCAGCAGCGAATGGGGGCAGACAGATACGCAGTATTTT. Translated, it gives CASSEWGQTDTQYF.

For the CDR3, the DNA is TGTGCCAGCAGCGGAGGGGGTTGGGAGACCCAGTACTTC. This sequence encodes CASSGGGWETQYF. The chain links TRBV7-2 to TRBJ2-5; the D gene could be TRBD1 or TRBD2 (6 bases each). The CDR3 is 13 amino acids. V was shortened by 5 bases and J by 5 bases, with 12 bases between the two germline ends. Germline CDR1 and CDR2: SGHTA and FQGNSA.

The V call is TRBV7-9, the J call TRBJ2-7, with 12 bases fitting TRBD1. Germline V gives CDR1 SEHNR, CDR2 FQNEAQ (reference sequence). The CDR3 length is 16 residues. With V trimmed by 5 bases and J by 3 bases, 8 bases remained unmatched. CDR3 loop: CASSPGQGALIYEQYF. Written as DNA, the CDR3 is TGTGCCAGCAGCCCGGGACAGGGGGCGCTTATCTACGAGCAGTACTTC.

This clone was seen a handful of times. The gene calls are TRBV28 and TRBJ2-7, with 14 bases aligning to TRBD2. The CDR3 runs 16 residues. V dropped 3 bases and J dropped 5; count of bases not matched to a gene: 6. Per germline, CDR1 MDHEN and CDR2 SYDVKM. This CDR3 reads CASSFLGLAGDHEQYF. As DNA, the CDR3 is TGTGCCAGCAGTTTTCTGGGACTAGCGGGAGACCACGAGCAGTACTTC. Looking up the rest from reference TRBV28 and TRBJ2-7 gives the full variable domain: DVKVTQSSRYLVKRTGEKVFLECVQDMDHENMFWYRQDPGLGLRLIYFSYDVKMKEKGDIPEGYSVSREKKERFSLILESASTNQTSMYLCASSFLGLAGDHEQYFGPGTRLTVT.

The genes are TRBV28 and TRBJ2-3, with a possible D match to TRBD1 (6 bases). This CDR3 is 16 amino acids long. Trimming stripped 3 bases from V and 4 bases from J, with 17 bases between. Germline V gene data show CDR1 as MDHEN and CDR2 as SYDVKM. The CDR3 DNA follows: TGTGCCAGCAGTTTGTCCGGCAGGGGTGGCTCAGATACGCAGTATTTT. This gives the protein CASSLSGRGGSDTQYF.

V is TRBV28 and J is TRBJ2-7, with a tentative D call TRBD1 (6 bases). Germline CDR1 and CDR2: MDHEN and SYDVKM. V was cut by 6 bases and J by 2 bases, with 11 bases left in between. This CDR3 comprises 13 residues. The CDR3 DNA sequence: TGTGCCAGCAGACCGACAGGACCCTACGAGCAGTACTTC. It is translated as CASRPTGPYEQYF.

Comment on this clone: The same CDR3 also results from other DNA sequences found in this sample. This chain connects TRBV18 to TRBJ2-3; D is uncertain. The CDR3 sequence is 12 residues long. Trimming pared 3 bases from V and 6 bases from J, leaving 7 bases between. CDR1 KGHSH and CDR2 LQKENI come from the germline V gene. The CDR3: CASSPLGDTQYF. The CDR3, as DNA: TGTGCCAGCTCACCCCTTGGGGATACGCAGTATTTT.

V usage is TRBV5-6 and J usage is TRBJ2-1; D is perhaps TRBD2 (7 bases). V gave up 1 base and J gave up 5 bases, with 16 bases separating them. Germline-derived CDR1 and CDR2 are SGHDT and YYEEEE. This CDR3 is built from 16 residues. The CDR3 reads CASSLLGASGDNEQFF. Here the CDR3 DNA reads TGTGCCAGCAGCTTGTTGGGGGCTAGCGGAGACAATGAGCAGTTCTTC.

This CDR3 is CASSLIGTPNQPQHF. CDR3 DNA sequence: TGTGCCAGCAGCTTAATTGGGACACCCAATCAGCCCCAGCATTTT. This sequence joins TRBV7-2 and TRBJ1-5, with D possibly TRBD1 on 6 matching bases. CDR1 is SGHTA, CDR2 FQGNSA, per germline. Deletions cut 2 bases from V and 3 bases from J, with 11 bases between. The CDR3 is 15 residues long.

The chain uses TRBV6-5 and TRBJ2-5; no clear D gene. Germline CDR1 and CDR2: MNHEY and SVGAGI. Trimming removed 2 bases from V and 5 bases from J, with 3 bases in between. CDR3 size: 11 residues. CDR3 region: CASSYKETQYF. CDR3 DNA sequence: TGTGCCAGCAGTTACAAGGAGACCCAGTACTTC.

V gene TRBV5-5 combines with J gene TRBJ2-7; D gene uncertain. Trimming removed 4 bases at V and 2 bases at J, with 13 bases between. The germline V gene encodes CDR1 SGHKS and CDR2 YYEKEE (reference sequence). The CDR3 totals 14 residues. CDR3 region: CASSLPDATYEQYF. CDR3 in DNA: TGTGCCAGCAGCCTCCCGGACGCTACCTACGAGCAGTACTTC.

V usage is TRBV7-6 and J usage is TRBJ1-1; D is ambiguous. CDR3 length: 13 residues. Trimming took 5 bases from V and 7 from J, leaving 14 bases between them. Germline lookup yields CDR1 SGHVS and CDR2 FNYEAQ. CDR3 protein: CASSARQNVEAFF. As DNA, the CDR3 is TGTGCCAGCAGCGCCCGCCAGAACGTTGAAGCTTTCTTT.

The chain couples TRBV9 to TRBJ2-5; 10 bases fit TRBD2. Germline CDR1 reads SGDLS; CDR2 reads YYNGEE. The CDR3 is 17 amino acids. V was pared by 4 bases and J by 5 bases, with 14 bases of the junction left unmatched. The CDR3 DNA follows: TGTGCCAGCAGCTTAGGGGCAGCGGGAGGGCCCGGGGAGACCCAGTACTTC. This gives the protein CASSLGAAGGPGETQYF.

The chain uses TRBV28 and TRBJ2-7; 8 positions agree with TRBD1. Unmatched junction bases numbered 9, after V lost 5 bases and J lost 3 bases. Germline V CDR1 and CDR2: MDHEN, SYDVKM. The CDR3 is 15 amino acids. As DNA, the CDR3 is TGTGCCAGCAGTGCGCAGGGGGCTTCCCTCTACGAGCAGTACTTC. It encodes CASSAQGASLYEQYF.

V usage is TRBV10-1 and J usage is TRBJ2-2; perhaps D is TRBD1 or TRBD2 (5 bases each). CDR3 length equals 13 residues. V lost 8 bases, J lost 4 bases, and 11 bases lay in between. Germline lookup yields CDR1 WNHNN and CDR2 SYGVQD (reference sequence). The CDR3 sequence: CASGGPTTGELFF. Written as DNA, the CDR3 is TGCGCCAGCGGGGGACCAACCACCGGGGAGCTGTTTTTT.

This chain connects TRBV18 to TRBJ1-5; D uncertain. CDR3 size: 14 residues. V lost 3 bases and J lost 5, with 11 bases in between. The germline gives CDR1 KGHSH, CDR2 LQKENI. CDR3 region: CASSPTADDQPQHF. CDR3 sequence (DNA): TGTGCCAGCTCACCCACGGCGGATGATCAGCCCCAGCATTTT.